Listed below are T cell receptor beta chains from one sample, sequenced in a study of T-cell reconstitution after alpha-beta-depleted transplantation in children. TCRdb itself ran the PCR reads through MiXCR, one entry per CDR3 protein. This table holds 200,000 to 300,000 distinct CDR3 sequences, over 20% found once. The starting material was PBMCs, obtained before TCRalphabeta/CD19-depleted stem cell transplant. Receptors originate from a girl aged 2-9 years with Fanconi anemia, due to receive a stem cell transplant. Both conserved end residues are part of each CDR3. A clone size is listed for some rows: how often the clone was seen (once, few, many), or a class if it is expanded.

abundance,v_gene,j_gene,CDR3aa
.,TRBV21-1,TRBJ2-1,CASTVPGLAGRVVEQFF
.,TRBV7-2,TRBJ1-2,CASSPYQTGMNYGYTF
many,TRBV20-1,TRBJ1-5,CSASATEGNQPQHF
.,TRBV9,TRBJ2-2,CASSVGTSGTGELFF
.,TRBV6-5,TRBJ2-1,CASSYLPGWNEQFF
.,TRBV12-3/TRBV12-4,TRBJ1-1,CASSPGRVVTEAFF
.,TRBV20-1,TRBJ1-5,CSARGTGTGGQPQHF
few,TRBV6-1,TRBJ2-5,CASRDDRAYQETQYF
.,TRBV3-1,TRBJ2-1,CASSQDRGVPYNEQFF
.,TRBV10-3,TRBJ2-1,CATQRDRDANEQFF
.,TRBV6-5,TRBJ2-7,CASSFRQGALYEQYF
.,TRBV18,TRBJ2-1,CASDGLAGGSYNEQFF
many,TRBV6-1,TRBJ2-3,CASSPSSGGFPDTQYF
many,TRBV6-5,TRBJ2-1,CASSYSIDLPHNEQFF
few,TRBV20-1,TRBJ2-1,CSARDRGQGVDEQFF
few,TRBV7-2,TRBJ2-3,CASGPYGGVTDTQYF
.,TRBV4-1,TRBJ2-2,CASSQATGTGELFF
.,TRBV30,TRBJ1-4,CAWSNSPEEKLFF
.,TRBV4-2,TRBJ2-7,CASSIDLWSGLTTYEQYF
.,TRBV20-1,TRBJ2-1,CSAARGTSVNNEQFF
.,TRBV7-3,TRBJ2-1,CASSRVAGVSYNEQFF
many,TRBV24-1,TRBJ2-7,CATSATGTGTYEQYF
many,TRBV6-1,TRBJ2-7,CASSEANRYYEQYF